The T cell receptor (beta chain) under discussion was sequenced for a study of cytomegalovirus exposure and HLA in healthy donors. In the study overall: A subsequent analysis reported that the 120 validation repertoires were produced on the same platform that had also been used for the approximately 700 first-cohort repertoires. General observations from the study: Accounts indicate the classifier identified cytomegalovirus status with strong specificity and sensitivity. Rarity characterized most TCR sequences, yet some public TCRs appeared in many donors.

Profiling relied on immunoSEQ multiplex PCR, and the TCRdb table lists in-frame clones only, not all of them. The sample comprises 150,000 to 200,000 clones, around 82% of which are singletons, and 10% rests with the top ten. As regards this clone: What it binds is not known.

Separate from the approximately 670-subject first cohort, the roughly 120-subject validation cohort was the one that the donors belonged to. From germline, CDR1 is LNHDA and CDR2 SQIVND (reference sequence). The CDR3 runs 14 residues. The V segment lost 6 bases and the J segment 3 bases; nucleotides outside the gene matches: 7. This TCR was sampled from a man aged 30 to 39 in good health and CMV-seropositive. Sequenced: PBMCs. V and J are TRBV19 and TRBJ1-2, with 7 bases fitting TRBD1. This CDR3 reads CASRITGADYGYTF. CDR3 DNA: TGTGCCAGTAGGATAACAGGGGCCGACTATGGCTACACCTTC. Full variable domain (rest looked up from reference TRBV19 and TRBJ1-2): DGGITQSPKYLFRKEGQNVTLSCEQNLNHDAMYWYRQDPGQGLRLIYYSQIVNDFQKGDIAEGYSVSREKKESFPLTVTSAQKNPTAFYLCASRITGADYGYTFGSGTRLTVV.